This T cell receptor (beta chain) came from a study of blood T cell repertoires in COVID-19. Across the whole study: COVID-19 samples, acute and convalescent, were from the United States, Italy and Spain. PBMCs, B-cell-depleted T cells, or T cells were the source of the cDNA or gDNA that made up the material.

Per the study methods: Estimates of nucleated cell counts were drawn from the amplification of reference gene primers. The table came from immunoSEQ multiplex PCR; TCRdb's copy has only in-frame clones and leaves some out. Clone size and V and J calls were adopted from that table, with D and trimming inferred from the DNA. The data contain some 50,000 clones, over 75% of them seen just once; the ten biggest clones take up 15% to 19%. The CDR3 is made up of 16 amino acids. V was trimmed by 2 bases and J by 6 bases, leaving 17 bases between them. Germline CDR1 and CDR2: SGHVS and FNYEAQ. This sequence was found in a human donor in a cohort sampled during active COVID-19. The donor label of this sample is uncertain. The chain uses TRBV7-6 and TRBJ2-1; TRBD2 might be the D (6 bases). Sequencing used peripheral blood. CDR3 DNA sequence: TGTGCCAGCAGCTTAAGGCCCTCGGGCGGGGTCAATGAGCAGTTCTTC. Amino acid sequence: CASSLRPSGGVNEQFF.